This TCR beta chain was recovered during a study of early T cells in non-severe SARS-CoV-2 infection. One entry per CDR3 protein results from TCRdb running MiXCR on the 5' RACE reads. The sample lists about 77,000 distinct CDR3 sequences, more than 10% occurring once. Sequenced here: whole blood, sampled at baseline. The sequence was obtained from an adult who was a healthcare worker with PCR-confirmed SARS-CoV-2 infection or an uninfected control (not recorded which). The donor label of this sample is uncertain.

The CDR3 DNA follows: TGCGCCAGCAGCACTCAAGATGAGCAGTTCTTC. Translated, it gives CASSTQDEQFF. The chain has TRBV5-1 and TRBJ2-1; D not resolved. This CDR3 contains 11 residues. Germline V CDR1 and CDR2: SGHRS, YFSETQ. Trimming shortened V by 4 bases and J by 8 bases, and 7 bases separated the two germline ends.